This T cell receptor (beta chain) was observed in a study of T-cell reconstitution after alpha-beta-depleted transplantation in children. V lost 2 bases to trimming and J lost 4 bases; unmatched junction nucleotides: 4. Germline V gene data show CDR1 as DFQATT and CDR2 as SNEGSKA (reference sequence). This CDR3 spans 14 amino acids. Molecular barcoding with unique molecular identifiers was used for the TCRbeta library. TCRdb re-derived calls from the PCR reads in MiXCR, one entry per CDR3 protein. The repertoire includes roughly 200,000 distinct CDR3 sequences, approximately 8% of them detected once, and 35% to 45% sits in the top ten.

The gene calls are TRBV20-1 and TRBJ2-1; 8 bases match TRBD2. The sample in question was PBMCs, mostly from graft donor cells, obtained 360 days after TCRalphabeta/CD19-depleted stem cell transplant. This clonotype originated in a male patient between 2 and 15 years old who had a stem cell transplant for acute myeloid leukemia, so the T cells may come from the graft donor. For the CDR3, the DNA is TGCAGTGCTAGATGGCGGGGGGAGTACAATGAGCAGTTCTTC. Translated, it gives CSARWRGEYNEQFF.